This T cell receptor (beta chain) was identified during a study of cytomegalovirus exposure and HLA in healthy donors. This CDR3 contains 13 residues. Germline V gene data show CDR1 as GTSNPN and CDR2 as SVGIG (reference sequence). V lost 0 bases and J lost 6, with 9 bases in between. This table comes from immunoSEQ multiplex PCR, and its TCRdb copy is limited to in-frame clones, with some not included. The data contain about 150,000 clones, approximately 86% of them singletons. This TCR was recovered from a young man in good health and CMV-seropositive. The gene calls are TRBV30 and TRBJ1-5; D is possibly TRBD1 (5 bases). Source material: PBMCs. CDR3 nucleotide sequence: TGTGCCTGGAGTGTGGCCGGGGGTCAGCCCCAGCATTTT. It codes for CAWSVAGGQPQHF. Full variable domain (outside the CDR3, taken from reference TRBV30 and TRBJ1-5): SQTIHQWPATLVQPVGSPLSLECTVEGTSNPNLYWYRQAAGRGLQLLFYSVGIGQISSEVPQNLSASRPQDRQFILSSKKLLLSDSGFYLCAWSVAGGQPQHFGDGTRLSIL.